This T cell receptor (beta chain) was identified in a study of naive and memory T cell subsets. Overall study results and limits: Over 90% of naive TCR sequences appeared only once, unlike memory subsets. Naive repertoires, especially CD8, held a few larger clonotypes, possibly memory cells re-expressing CD45RA.

This clonotype was counted only a few times. Its antigen is currently unknown. Germline values: CDR1 SEHNR, CDR2 FQNEAQ (reference sequence). This CDR3 comprises 18 residues. Deletions cut 0 bases from V and 0 bases from J, with 15 bases between. Cells stained for CD3, CD4, CD8, CD45RA and CD27 were sorted into four subsets. An equimolar mix of two oligonucleotides served as the beta constant-region primer for TRBC1 and TRBC2. TCRdb re-called the UMI-ligation and nested PCR reads through MiXCR, storing one row per CDR3 protein. In the table there are 120,000 to 150,000 distinct CDR3 sequences, over 15% of which are singletons.

The sample comprised naive CD4+ T cells from blood. The source is a human donor in good health. This chain links TRBV7-9 with TRBJ1-5; the D is unclear. The CDR3 region has the DNA TGTGCCAGCAGCTTAGCGCGTACGGCAGACCGTAGCAATCAGCCCCAGCATTTT. Translating it yields CASSLARTADRSNQPQHF.